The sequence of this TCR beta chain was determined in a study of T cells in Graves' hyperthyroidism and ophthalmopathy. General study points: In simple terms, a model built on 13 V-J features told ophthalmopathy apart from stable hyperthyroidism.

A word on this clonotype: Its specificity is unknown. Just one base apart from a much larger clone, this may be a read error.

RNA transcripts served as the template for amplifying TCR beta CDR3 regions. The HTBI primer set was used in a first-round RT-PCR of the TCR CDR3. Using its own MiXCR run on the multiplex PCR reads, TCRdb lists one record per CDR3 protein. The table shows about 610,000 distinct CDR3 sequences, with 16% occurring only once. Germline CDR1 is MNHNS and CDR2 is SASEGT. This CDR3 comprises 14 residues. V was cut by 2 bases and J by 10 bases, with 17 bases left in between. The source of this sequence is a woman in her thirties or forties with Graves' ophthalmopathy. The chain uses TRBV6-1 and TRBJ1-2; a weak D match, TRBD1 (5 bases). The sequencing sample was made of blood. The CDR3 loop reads CASSEIRDRLVYTF. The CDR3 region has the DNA TGTGCCAGCAGTGAAATTCGGGACCGTCTTGTCTACACCTTC.